The rows below give T cell receptor beta chains drawn from one sample of a study of T-cell reconstitution after alpha-beta-depleted transplantation in children. One entry per CDR3 protein, called by TCRdb with MiXCR from the PCR reads. The table lists over 150,000 distinct CDR3 sequences, approximately 7% of them singletons. Sample: PBMCs, taken before TCRalphabeta/CD19-depleted stem cell transplant. Receptors were obtained from a boy between 2 and 10 years old with acute lymphoblastic leukemia, due to receive a stem cell transplant. The CDR3 runs from the conserved cysteine through the conserved F or W. Fields, in order: J gene, V gene, clone size, D gene, CDR3 protein, CDR3 DNA. The D gene is left open where the match is weak. Part of the rows lack a size; the others show once, few, many or a class for expanded clones.

TRBJ2-7,TRBV20-1,.,.,CSAPIPVSYEQYF,TGCAGTGCCCCTATCCCGGTATCCTACGAGCAGTACTTC
TRBJ2-3,TRBV10-2,many,.,CASSEVYPDTQYF,TGCGCCAGCAGTGAGGTCTATCCAGATACGCAGTATTTT
TRBJ2-3,TRBV27,many,.,CASSPYRQVGGNTQYF,TGTGCCAGCAGTCCATATCGACAGGTGGGGGGGAATACGCAGTATTTT
TRBJ1-2,TRBV6-2/TRBV6-3,few,TRBD1,CASSWGQANRYGYTF,TGTGCCAGCAGTTGGGGACAGGCGAACCGCTATGGCTACACCTTC
TRBJ2-3,TRBV28,many,.,CASKFHPLRSSTDTQYF,TGTGCCAGCAAGTTTCACCCTCTGAGATCGAGCACAGATACGCAGTATTTT
TRBJ1-6,TRBV5-1,many,.,CASSLVDSGNSPLHF,TGCGCCAGCAGCTTGGTCGACAGTGGAAATTCACCCCTCCACTTT
TRBJ1-4,TRBV29-1,many,.,CSVVVVIKGSHEKLFF,TGCAGCGTTGTCGTGGTTATTAAGGGGAGTCATGAAAAACTGTTTTTT
TRBJ1-1,TRBV12-3/TRBV12-4,many,.,CASSGNRVNTEAFF,TGTGCCAGCAGTGGCAACAGGGTGAACACTGAAGCTTTCTTT
TRBJ2-7,TRBV20-1,few,.,CSGRGAHEQYF,TGCAGTGGTCGGGGAGCTCACGAGCAGTACTTC
TRBJ2-1,TRBV20-1,.,.,CSASPSTISSYNEQFF,TGCAGTGCTAGCCCAAGTACCATAAGCTCCTACAATGAGCAGTTCTTC
TRBJ2-4,TRBV5-1,many,TRBD1,CASSPMGQGAIIQYF,TGCGCCAGCAGCCCGATGGGACAGGGGGCGATCATTCAGTACTTC
TRBJ2-3,TRBV5-6,few,TRBD2,CASSSRLAGGTDTQYF,TGTGCCAGCAGCTCCCGACTAGCGGGGGGCACAGATACGCAGTATTTT
TRBJ1-1,TRBV28,.,.,CASRLRLMNTEAFF,TGTGCCAGCAGACTCAGGCTCATGAACACTGAAGCTTTCTTT
TRBJ2-7,TRBV6-1,few,TRBD2,CASSAIILAGLSYEQYF,TGTGCCAGCAGTGCCATTATACTAGCGGGTCTTTCCTACGAGCAGTACTTC
TRBJ2-5,TRBV5-5,many,.,CASSIRTNEETQYF,TGTGCCAGCAGCATCCGGACTAACGAAGAGACCCAGTACTTC
TRBJ1-4,TRBV6-2/TRBV6-3,.,TRBD1,CASSFGTGTEKLFF,TGTGCCAGCAGTTTCGGGACAGGGACCGAAAAACTGTTTTTT
TRBJ2-7,TRBV7-2,many,.,CASSQRKGEQYF,TGTGCCAGCAGCCAAAGAAAGGGGGAGCAGTACTTC
TRBJ2-7,TRBV12-3/TRBV12-4,many,TRBD2,CASSPWTSGGAYEQYF,TGTGCCAGCAGCCCATGGACTAGCGGGGGGGCTTACGAGCAGTACTTC
TRBJ2-1,TRBV24-1,many,TRBD2,CATSDFTSDNEQFF,TGTGCCACCAGTGATTTTACTAGCGACAATGAGCAGTTCTTC
TRBJ2-3,TRBV28,few,TRBD1,CATHGQGATDTQYF,TGTGCCACCCACGGTCAGGGGGCCACAGATACGCAGTATTTT
TRBJ2-2,TRBV12-3/TRBV12-4,.,.,CASTPPWRGGELFF,TGTGCCAGCACCCCCCCCTGGAGGGGCGGGGAGCTGTTTTTT
TRBJ2-6,TRBV18,.,.,CASSPAVSGANVLTF,TGTGCCAGCTCACCCGCGGTCTCTGGGGCCAACGTCCTGACTTTC
TRBJ1-2,TRBV10-2,.,TRBD1,CASSDKHRGLGGYTF,TGCGCCAGCAGTGACAAGCACAGGGGGCTGGGCGGCTACACCTTC
TRBJ2-3,TRBV7-8,many,.,CASSLDGADTDTQYF,TGTGCCAGCAGCTTAGATGGTGCTGACACAGATACGCAGTATTTT
TRBJ2-7,TRBV29-1,many,TRBD1,CSAEGTGLTYEQYF,TGCAGCGCCGAGGGGACAGGACTTACCTACGAGCAGTACTTC
TRBJ2-3,TRBV10-3,many,.,CAITPKTSTDTQYF,TGTGCCATCACCCCCAAAACAAGCACAGATACGCAGTATTTT
TRBJ2-1,TRBV20-1,many,TRBD2,CSASGRNNEQFF,TGCAGTGCTAGCGGGAGGAACAATGAGCAGTTCTTC
TRBJ2-7,TRBV12-3/TRBV12-4,many,TRBD1,CASSRGQASSYEQYF,TGTGCCAGCAGTCGGGGACAGGCTAGCTCCTACGAGCAGTACTTC
TRBJ2-1,TRBV15,many,.,CATSRDLASEQFF,TGTGCCACCAGCAGAGATCTGGCCAGTGAGCAGTTCTTC
TRBJ1-4,TRBV28,few,.,CASITPAAGRVSNEKLFF,TGTGCCAGCATTACCCCGGCGGCAGGGCGGGTATCTAATGAAAAACTGTTTTTT
TRBJ2-1,TRBV6-2/TRBV6-3,many,TRBD1,CASTQTGQENNEQFF,TGTGCCAGCACCCAAACGGGACAGGAGAACAATGAGCAGTTCTTC
TRBJ2-7,TRBV3-1,few,.,CASSQQGGYEQYF,TGTGCCAGCAGCCAACAGGGGGGCTACGAGCAGTACTTC
TRBJ1-5,TRBV7-9,many,.,CASSLGVEPQHF,TGTGCCAGCAGCTTAGGGGTAGAGCCCCAGCATTTT
TRBJ2-7,TRBV14,.,.,CASSQEPQPSSYEQYF,TGTGCCAGCAGCCAAGAACCACAGCCTAGCTCCTACGAGCAGTACTTC
TRBJ2-7,TRBV7-9,many,.,CASSAWGTYEQYF,TGTGCCAGCTCCGCCTGGGGTACCTACGAGCAGTACTTC
TRBJ2-5,TRBV5-1,many,TRBD1,CASSGGQAGPGQETQYF,TGCGCCAGCAGCGGAGGACAGGCCGGGCCGGGGCAAGAGACCCAGTACTTC
TRBJ2-6,TRBV20-1,many,.,CSATRGAGANVLTF,TGCAGTGCCACACGGGGTGCTGGGGCCAACGTCCTGACTTTC
TRBJ1-1,TRBV28,many,.,CASSSPDSGVGNTEAFF,TGTGCCAGCAGTTCCCCGGACAGTGGAGTTGGGAACACTGAAGCTTTCTTT
TRBJ2-1,TRBV6-6,many,TRBD2,CASSGRAYNEQFF,TGTGCCAGCAGCGGGAGGGCCTACAATGAGCAGTTCTTC
TRBJ1-4,TRBV28,few,TRBD1,CASTTSGTGNEKLFF,TGTGCCAGCACCACGTCCGGGACAGGCAATGAAAAACTGTTTTTT
TRBJ1-1,TRBV18,many,.,CASSPLSRGDTEAFF,TGTGCCAGCTCACCCCTGTCTAGGGGGGACACTGAAGCTTTCTTT
TRBJ1-2,TRBV7-2,few,.,CASSLTLSYGYTF,TGTGCCAGCAGCTTAACGCTGTCCTATGGCTACACCTTC